This T cell receptor beta chain was profiled in a study of blood T cell repertoires in COVID-19. Study-level information: COVID-19 samples, acute and convalescent, were from the United States, Italy and Spain. PBMCs, B-cell-depleted T cells, or T cells provided the cDNA or gDNA that made up the material.

Authors' data handling: Reference gene primer amplification gave nucleated cell count estimates. TCRdb's copy holds only in-frame clones and misses some; the assay was immunoSEQ multiplex PCR. That table furnishes V, J and clone size, whereas the DNA furnished D and trimming. The profile shows about 100,000 clones, 80% to 90% of them singletons. CDR1 LNHDA and CDR2 SQIVND come from the germline V gene (reference sequence). CDR3 length: 18 amino acids. Unmatched junction bases numbered 12, after V lost 5 bases and J lost 2 bases. The sequenced sample was peripheral blood. V and J are TRBV19 and TRBJ2-6; TRBD1 agrees at 7 bases. The receptor was derived from a human donor in a cohort sampled during active COVID-19. The CDR3 nucleotides read TGTGCCAGTAGTCCCCTAAGGGACAGTGAAGCTGGGGCCAACGTCCTGACTTTC. It codes for CASSPLRDSEAGANVLTF.